This T cell receptor (beta chain) was profiled in a study of T-cell reconstitution after alpha-beta-depleted transplantation in children. TCRbeta library construction was performed incorporating unique molecular identifiers. MiXCR, run by TCRdb on the PCR reads, gives a single entry per CDR3 protein. The data show some 290,000 distinct CDR3 sequences, with about a tenth seen just once and around 10% held by the top ten. This clonotype was seen more than once but under ten times. Looked up from germline, CDR1 is MNHNS and CDR2 is SASEGT. V was pared by 6 bases and J by 6 bases, with 12 bases between. The CDR3 runs to 13 residues.

The TCR comes from a human donor who donated a stem cell graft to a child with SCID. The starting material was PBMCs from the stem cell graft donor, obtained from the stem cell graft. This sequence joins TRBV6-1 and TRBJ2-1, with D perhaps TRBD2 (5 bases). The CDR3 sequence: CASRRSSFNEQFF. As DNA, the CDR3 is TGTGCCAGCAGGCGTTCTAGCTTCAATGAGCAGTTCTTC.